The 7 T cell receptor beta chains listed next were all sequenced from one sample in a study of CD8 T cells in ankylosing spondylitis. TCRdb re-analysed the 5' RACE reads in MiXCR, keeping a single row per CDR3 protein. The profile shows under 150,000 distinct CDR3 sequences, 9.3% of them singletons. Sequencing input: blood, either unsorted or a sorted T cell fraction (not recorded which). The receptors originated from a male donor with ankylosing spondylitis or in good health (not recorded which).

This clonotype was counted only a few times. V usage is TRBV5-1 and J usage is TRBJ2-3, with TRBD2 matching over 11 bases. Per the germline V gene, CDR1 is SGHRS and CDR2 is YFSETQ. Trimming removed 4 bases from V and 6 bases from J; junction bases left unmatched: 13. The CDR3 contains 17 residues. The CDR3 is CASSPERPTSGADTQYF. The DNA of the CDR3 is TGCGCCAGCAGCCCAGAGAGGCCGACTAGCGGGGCGGATACGCAGTATTTT.

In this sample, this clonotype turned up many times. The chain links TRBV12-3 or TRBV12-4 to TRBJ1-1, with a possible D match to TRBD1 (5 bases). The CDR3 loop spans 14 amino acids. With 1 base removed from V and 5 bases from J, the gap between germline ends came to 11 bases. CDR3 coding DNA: TGTGCCAGCAGTTTAGGCGTAGGGGTAACTGAAGCTTTCTTT. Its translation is CASSLGVGVTEAFF.

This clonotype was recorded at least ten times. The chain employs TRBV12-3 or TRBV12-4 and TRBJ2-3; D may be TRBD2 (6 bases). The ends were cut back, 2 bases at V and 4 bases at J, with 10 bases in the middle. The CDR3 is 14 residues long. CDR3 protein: CASSLFGGSDTQYF. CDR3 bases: TGTGCCAGCAGTTTATTCGGGGGTTCAGATACGCAGTATTTT.

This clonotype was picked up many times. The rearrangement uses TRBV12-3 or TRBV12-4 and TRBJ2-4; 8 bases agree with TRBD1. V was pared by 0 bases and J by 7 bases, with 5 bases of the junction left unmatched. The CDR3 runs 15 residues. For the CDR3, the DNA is TGTGCCAGCAGTTTAGCTACAGGGGGGTCTAACATTCAGTACTTC. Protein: CASSLATGGSNIQYF.

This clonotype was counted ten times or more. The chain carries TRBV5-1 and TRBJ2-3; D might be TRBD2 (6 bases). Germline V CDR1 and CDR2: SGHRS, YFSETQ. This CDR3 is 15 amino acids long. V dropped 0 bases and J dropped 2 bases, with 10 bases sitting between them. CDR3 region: CASSLGLVSTDTQYF. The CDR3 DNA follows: TGCGCCAGCAGCTTGGGACTAGTATCCACAGATACGCAGTATTTT.

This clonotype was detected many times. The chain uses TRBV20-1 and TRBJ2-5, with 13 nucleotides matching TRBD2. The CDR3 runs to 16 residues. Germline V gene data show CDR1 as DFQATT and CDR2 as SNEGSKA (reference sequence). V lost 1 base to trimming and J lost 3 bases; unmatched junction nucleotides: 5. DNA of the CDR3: TGCAGTGCTAGAGGAGCCGGGACTAGCGGGAAAGAGACCCAGTACTTC. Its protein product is CSARGAGTSGKETQYF.

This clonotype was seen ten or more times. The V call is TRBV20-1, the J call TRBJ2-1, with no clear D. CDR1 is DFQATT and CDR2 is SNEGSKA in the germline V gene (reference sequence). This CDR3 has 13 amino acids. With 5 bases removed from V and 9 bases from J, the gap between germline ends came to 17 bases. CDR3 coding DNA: TGCAGTGCTCCAGTCTCGACCGGTCGTGAGCAGTTCTTC. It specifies CSAPVSTGREQFF.